A selection of T cell receptor beta chains follows, all from one sample in a study of shared clonotypes between healthy human individuals. Assay used: immunoSEQ multiplex PCR; TCRdb lists only in-frame clones, some missing. The sample shows 950,000 to 1,100,000 clones, 70% to 80% of them seen only once. Specimen: memory CD4+ T cells sorted from blood. All receptors come from a man aged 18 to 35 in good health. Both conserved end residues are part of each CDR3. D genes are given only for firm matches. Expanded clones are given a class, and other clones once, few, many or no size at all.

-,TRBV10-2,-,TRBJ2-7,CASSTQGRAQGAYEQYF,TGCGCCAGCAGTACACAGGGCCGGGCCCAAGGCGCCTACGAGCAGTACTTC
-,TRBV7-2,-,TRBJ2-1,CASTLGGNEQFF,TGTGCCAGCACCCTGGGGGGAAATGAGCAGTTCTTC
-,TRBV28,TRBD2,TRBJ2-7,CALKAGGPYEQYF,TGTGCTCTCAAGGCGGGGGGGCCCTACGAGCAGTACTTC
-,TRBV2,TRBD1,TRBJ1-3,CASSAGTGSGNTIYF,TGTGCCAGCAGTGCCGGGACAGGGAGTGGAAACACCATATATTTT
-,TRBV7-9,-,TRBJ2-6,CASSFISVAGANVLTF,TGTGCCAGCAGCTTCATTTCGGTAGCTGGGGCCAACGTCCTGACTTTC
-,TRBV6-1,-,TRBJ1-6,CASSATGKAAYNSPLHF,TGTGCCAGCAGTGCAACAGGGAAGGCGGCCTATAATTCACCCCTCCACTTT
-,TRBV12-5,TRBD2,TRBJ2-1,CASGSLGGGPRNEQFF,TGTGCTAGTGGTTCCCTGGGGGGAGGGCCACGGAATGAGCAGTTCTTC
-,TRBV2,-,TRBJ1-2,CASIEGDLYGYTF,TGTGCCAGCATCGAAGGAGACCTCTATGGCTACACCTTC
-,TRBV7-2,-,TRBJ1-6,CASSQRWQLNSPLHF,TGTGCCAGCAGTCAACGCTGGCAGTTAAATTCACCCCTCCACTTT
-,TRBV5-8,-,TRBJ1-6,CASSEIRLEDNSPLHF,TGTGCCAGCAGCGAGATTAGACTGGAAGATAATTCACCCCTCCACTTT
many,TRBV10-1,TRBD2,TRBJ2-7,CASLKRERGGEGYEQYF,TGCGCCAGCCTGAAGAGGGAGCGGGGGGGCGAAGGATACGAGCAGTACTTC
-,TRBV4-3,TRBD1,TRBJ2-1,CASSPDFVDRGDEQFF,TGCGCCAGCAGCCCTGATTTCGTCGACAGGGGCGATGAGCAGTTCTTC
-,TRBV30,-,TRBJ2-2,CAARGGPSTGELFF,TGTGCCGCTAGGGGGGGCCCGAGCACCGGGGAGCTGTTTTTT
few,TRBV7-9,-,TRBJ1-1,CASSFSTAGAFF,TGTGCCAGCAGCTTCTCCACAGCTGGAGCTTTCTTT
-,TRBV5-4,-,TRBJ2-3,CASTPTDGMSTDTQYF,TGTGCCAGCACCCCCACCGACGGGATGAGCACAGATACGCAGTATTTT
-,TRBV5-8,-,TRBJ1-1,CASSSYLNTEAFF,TGTGCCAGCAGCTCCTACTTGAACACTGAAGCTTTCTTT
-,TRBV7-2,-,TRBJ1-6,CASSSPGRGEMALHF,TGTGCCAGCAGCTCCCCGGGACGGGGGGAGATGGCCCTCCACTTT
-,TRBV11-2,-,TRBJ1-6,CASSPDTYNSPLHF,TGTGCCAGCAGCCCCGATACCTATAATTCACCCCTCCACTTT
-,TRBV7-9,-,TRBJ1-4,CASSPMGLVGTNEKLFF,TGTGCCAGCAGCCCCATGGGGCTTGTGGGAACTAATGAAAAACTGTTTTTT
once,TRBV28,TRBD1,TRBJ2-5,CASSAGTGFTYF,TGTGCCAGCAGTGCGGGGACAGGATTCACGTACTTC